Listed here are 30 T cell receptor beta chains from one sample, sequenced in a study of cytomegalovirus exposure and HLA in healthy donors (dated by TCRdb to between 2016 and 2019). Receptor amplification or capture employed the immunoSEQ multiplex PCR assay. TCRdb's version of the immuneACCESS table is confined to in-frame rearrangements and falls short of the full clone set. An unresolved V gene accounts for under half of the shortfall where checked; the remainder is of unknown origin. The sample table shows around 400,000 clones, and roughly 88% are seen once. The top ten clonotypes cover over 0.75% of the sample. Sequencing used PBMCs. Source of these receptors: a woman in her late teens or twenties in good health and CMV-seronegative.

DNA of the CDR3: TGTGCCAGCAGTTACTACAGTAGCGGGGCCCCCGGGGAGCTGTTTTTT. Translation gives CASSYYSSGAPGELFF. This chain links TRBV6-6 with TRBJ2-2; 8 nucleotides agree with TRBD2. Germline lookup yields CDR1 MNHNY and CDR2 SVGAGI (reference sequence). V was pared by 1 base and J by 6 bases, with 7 bases of the junction left unmatched. The CDR3 is made up of 16 amino acids.

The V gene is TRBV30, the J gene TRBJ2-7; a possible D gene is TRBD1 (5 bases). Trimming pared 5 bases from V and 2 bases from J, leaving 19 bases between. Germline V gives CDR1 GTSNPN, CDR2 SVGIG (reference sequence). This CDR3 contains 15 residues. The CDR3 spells CAWGALLDGPYEQYF. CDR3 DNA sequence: TGTGCCTGGGGGGCCTTATTGGACGGTCCCTACGAGCAGTACTTC. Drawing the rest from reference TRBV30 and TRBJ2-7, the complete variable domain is SQTIHQWPATLVQPVGSPLSLECTVEGTSNPNLYWYRQAAGRGLQLLFYSVGIGQISSEVPQNLSASRPQDRQFILSSKKLLLSDSGFYLCAWGALLDGPYEQYFGPGTRLTVT.

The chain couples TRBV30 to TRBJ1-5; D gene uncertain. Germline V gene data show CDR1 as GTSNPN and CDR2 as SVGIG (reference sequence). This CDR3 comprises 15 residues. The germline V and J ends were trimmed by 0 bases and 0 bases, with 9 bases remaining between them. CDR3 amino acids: CAWSVGEGSNQPQHF. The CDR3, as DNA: TGTGCCTGGAGTGTAGGAGAGGGTAGCAATCAGCCCCAGCATTTT.

The CDR3 DNA sequence: TGTGCCAGCTCACCGAACAGGGGAAACTATGGCTACACCTTC. Its protein product is CASSPNRGNYGYTF. The chain employs TRBV18 and TRBJ1-2; 7 nucleotides match TRBD1. This CDR3 has 14 amino acids. Trimming at V came to 3 bases and at J to 2 bases, leaving 3 bases not matched to a gene. Germline lookup yields CDR1 KGHSH and CDR2 LQKENI.

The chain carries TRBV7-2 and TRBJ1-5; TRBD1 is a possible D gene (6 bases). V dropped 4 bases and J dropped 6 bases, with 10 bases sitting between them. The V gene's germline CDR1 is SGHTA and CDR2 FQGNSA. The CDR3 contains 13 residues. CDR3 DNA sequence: TGTGCCAGCAGCTCTCAGGGGTTTCAGCCCCAGCATTTT. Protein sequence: CASSSQGFQPQHF.

The CDR3 sequence: CASTRPGADTQYF. CDR3 DNA: TGTGCCAGCACTAGACCCGGGGCAGATACGCAGTATTTT. The chain links TRBV27 to TRBJ2-3; the D gene is possibly TRBD2 (5 bases). There are 13 residues in the CDR3. Trimming cost V 7 bases and J 4 bases, with 12 bases left between them. Germline CDR1 is MNHEY and CDR2 is SMNVEV (reference sequence).

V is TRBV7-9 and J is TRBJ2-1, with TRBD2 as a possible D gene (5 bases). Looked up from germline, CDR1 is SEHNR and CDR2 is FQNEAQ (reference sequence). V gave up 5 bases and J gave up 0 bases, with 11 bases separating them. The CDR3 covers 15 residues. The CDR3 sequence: CASSRLSSSYNEQFF. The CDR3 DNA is TGTGCCAGCAGCCGACTATCCAGCTCCTACAATGAGCAGTTCTTC.

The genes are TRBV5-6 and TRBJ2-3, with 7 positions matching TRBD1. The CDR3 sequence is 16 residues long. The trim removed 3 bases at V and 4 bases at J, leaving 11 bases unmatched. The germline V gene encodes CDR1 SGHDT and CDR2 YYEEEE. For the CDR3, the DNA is TGTGCCAGCAGCTATCCCGGGACAGTCTTTCCAGATACGCAGTATTTT. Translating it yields CASSYPGTVFPDTQYF.

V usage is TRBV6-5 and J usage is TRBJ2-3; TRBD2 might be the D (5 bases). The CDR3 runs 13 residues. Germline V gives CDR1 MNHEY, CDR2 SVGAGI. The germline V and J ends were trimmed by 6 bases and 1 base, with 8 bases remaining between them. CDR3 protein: CASRRDGTDTQYF. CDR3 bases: TGTGCCAGCAGACGGGATGGCACAGATACGCAGTATTTT.

The CDR3 nucleotides are TGTGCCAGCAGTTTCCTAGGCGAGCAGTACTTC. Amino acid sequence: CASSFLGEQYF. This chain uses TRBV6-5 with TRBJ2-7; D is unclear. Trimming took off 4 bases at V and 6 bases at J, with 7 bases between the two ends. The CDR3 is made up of 11 amino acids. CDR1 and CDR2 from the germline V gene are MNHEY and SVGAGI.

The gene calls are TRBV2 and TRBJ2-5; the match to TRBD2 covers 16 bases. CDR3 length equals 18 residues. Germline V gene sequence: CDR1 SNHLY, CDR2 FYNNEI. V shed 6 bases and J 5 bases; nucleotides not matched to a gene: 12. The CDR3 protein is CASRRLGTSGGGLETQYF. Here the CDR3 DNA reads TGTGCCAGCAGGAGGCTGGGGACTAGCGGGGGGGGATTGGAGACCCAGTACTTC. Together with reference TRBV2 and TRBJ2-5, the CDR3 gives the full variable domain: EPEVTQTPSHQVTQMGQEVILRCVPISNHLYFYWYRQILGQKVEFLVSFYNNEISEKSEIFDDQFSVERPDGSNFTLKIRSTKLEDSAMYFCASRRLGTSGGGLETQYFGPGTRLLVL.

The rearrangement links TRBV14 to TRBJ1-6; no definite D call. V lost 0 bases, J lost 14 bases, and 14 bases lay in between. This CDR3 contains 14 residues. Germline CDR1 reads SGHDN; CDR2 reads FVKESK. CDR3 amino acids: CASSQDLGYGALHF. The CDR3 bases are TGTGCCAGCAGCCAAGATCTTGGTTACGGAGCCCTCCACTTT.

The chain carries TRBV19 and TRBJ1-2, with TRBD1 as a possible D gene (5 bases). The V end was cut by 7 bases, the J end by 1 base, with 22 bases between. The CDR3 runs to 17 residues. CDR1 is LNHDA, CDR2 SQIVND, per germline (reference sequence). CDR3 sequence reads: CASNPGGGALLNYGYTF. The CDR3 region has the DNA TGTGCCAGTAACCCGGGCGGGGGAGCCCTCCTTAACTATGGCTACACCTTC.

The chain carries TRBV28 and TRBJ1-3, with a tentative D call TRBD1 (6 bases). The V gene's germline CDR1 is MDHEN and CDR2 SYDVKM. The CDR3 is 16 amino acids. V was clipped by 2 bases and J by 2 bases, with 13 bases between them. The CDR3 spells CASSLTGLATGNTIYF. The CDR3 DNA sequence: TGTGCCAGCAGTTTAACAGGGCTAGCAACTGGAAACACCATATATTTT.

The DNA of the CDR3 is TGTGCCAGCAGCGTATTAGGTGGGAGAAGGGATGAGCAGTTCTTC. Amino acids: CASSVLGGRRDEQFF. The chain links TRBV9 to TRBJ2-1, with D possibly matching TRBD2 (5 bases). V was pared by 1 base and J by 8 bases, with 16 bases between. The CDR3 is 15 residues long. CDR1 is SGDLS, CDR2 YYNGEE, per germline.

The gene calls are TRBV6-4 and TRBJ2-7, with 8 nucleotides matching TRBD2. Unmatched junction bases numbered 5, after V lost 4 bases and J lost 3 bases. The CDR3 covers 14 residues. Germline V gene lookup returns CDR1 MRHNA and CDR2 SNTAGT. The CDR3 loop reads CASSASGGDYEQYF. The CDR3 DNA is TGTGCCAGCAGTGCGTCGGGAGGGGACTACGAGCAGTACTTC.

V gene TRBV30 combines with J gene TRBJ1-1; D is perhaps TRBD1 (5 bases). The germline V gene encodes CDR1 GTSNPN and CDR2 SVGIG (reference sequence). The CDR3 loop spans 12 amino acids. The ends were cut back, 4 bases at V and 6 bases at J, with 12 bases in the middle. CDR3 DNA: TGTGCCTGGATGGGGGGTAACGCTGAAGCTTTCTTT. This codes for CAWMGGNAEAFF.

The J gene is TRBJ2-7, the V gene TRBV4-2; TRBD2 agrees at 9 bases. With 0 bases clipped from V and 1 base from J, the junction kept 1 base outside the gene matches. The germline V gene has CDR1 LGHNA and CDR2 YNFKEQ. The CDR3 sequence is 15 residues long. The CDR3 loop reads CASSQEREGSYEQYF. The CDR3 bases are TGTGCCAGCAGCCAAGAGCGGGAGGGGTCCTACGAGCAGTACTTC.

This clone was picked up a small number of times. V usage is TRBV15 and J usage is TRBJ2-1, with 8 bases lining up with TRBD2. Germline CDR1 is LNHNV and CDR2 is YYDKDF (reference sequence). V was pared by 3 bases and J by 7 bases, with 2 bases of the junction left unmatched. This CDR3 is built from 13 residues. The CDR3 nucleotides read TGTGCCACCAGCAGTGTAGCGGGGAATGAGCAGTTCTTC. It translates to CATSSVAGNEQFF.

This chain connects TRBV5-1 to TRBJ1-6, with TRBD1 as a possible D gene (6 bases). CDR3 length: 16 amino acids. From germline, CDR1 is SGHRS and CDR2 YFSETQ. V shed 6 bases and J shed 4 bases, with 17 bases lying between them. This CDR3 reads CASKDSRSLYNSPLHF. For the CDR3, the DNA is TGCGCCAGCAAGGACAGCCGTTCACTTTATAATTCACCCCTCCACTTT.

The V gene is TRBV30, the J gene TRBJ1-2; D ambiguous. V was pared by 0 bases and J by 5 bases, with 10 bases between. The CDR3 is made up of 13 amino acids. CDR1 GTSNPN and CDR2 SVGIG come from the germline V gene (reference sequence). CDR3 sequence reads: CAWSVDIRYGYTF. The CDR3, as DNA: TGTGCCTGGAGTGTAGATATACGGTATGGCTACACCTTC. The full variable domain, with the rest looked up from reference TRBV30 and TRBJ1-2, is SQTIHQWPATLVQPVGSPLSLECTVEGTSNPNLYWYRQAAGRGLQLLFYSVGIGQISSEVPQNLSASRPQDRQFILSSKKLLLSDSGFYLCAWSVDIRYGYTFGSGTRLTVV.

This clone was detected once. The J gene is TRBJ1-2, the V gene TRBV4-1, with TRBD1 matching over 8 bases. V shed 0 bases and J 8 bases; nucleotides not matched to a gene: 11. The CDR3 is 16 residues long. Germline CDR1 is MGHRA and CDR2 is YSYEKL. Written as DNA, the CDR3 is TGCGCCAGCAGCCAAGATCGAGGAACAGGGGGAGAGGGCTACACCTTC. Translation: CASSQDRGTGGEGYTF.

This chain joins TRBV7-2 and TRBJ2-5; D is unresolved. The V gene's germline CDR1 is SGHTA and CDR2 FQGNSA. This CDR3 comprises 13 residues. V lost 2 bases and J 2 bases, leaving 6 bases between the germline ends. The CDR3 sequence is CASSLTRQETQYF. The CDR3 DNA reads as TGTGCCAGCAGCTTAACCAGACAAGAGACCCAGTACTTC.

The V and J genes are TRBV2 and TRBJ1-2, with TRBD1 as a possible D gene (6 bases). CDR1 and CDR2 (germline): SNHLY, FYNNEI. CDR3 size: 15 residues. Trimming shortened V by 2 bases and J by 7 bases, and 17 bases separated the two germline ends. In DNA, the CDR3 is TGTGCCAGCAGTGAAACCCAGGGGCAGGGGCCTGGCTACACCTTC. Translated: CASSETQGQGPGYTF.

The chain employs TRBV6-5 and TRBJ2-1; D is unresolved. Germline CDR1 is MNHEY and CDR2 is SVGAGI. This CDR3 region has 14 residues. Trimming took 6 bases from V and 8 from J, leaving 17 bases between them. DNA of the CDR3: TGTGCCAGCAGATTTAGCTCCACGTCGGATGAGCAGTTCTTC. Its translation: CASRFSSTSDEQFF.

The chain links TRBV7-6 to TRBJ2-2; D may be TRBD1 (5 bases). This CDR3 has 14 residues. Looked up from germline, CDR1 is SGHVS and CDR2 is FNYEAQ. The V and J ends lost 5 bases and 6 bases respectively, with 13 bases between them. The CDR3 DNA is TGTGCCAGCAGCCTTCCTAGGGGATCCGGGGAGCTGTTTTTT. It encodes CASSLPRGSGELFF.

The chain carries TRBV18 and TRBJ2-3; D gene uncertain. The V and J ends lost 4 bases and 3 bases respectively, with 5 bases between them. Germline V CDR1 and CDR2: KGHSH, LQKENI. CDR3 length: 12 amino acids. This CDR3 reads CASSLSTDTQYF. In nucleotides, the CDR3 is TGTGCCAGCTCACTTTCTACAGATACGCAGTATTTT.

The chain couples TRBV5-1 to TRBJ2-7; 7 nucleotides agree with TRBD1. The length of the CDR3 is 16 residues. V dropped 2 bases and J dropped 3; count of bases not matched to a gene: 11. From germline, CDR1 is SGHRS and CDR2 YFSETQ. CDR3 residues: CASSLPPDRASYEQYF. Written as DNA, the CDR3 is TGCGCCAGCAGCTTACCTCCCGACAGGGCGAGCTACGAGCAGTACTTC.

Here the CDR3 DNA reads TGTGCCAGCAGTGCGGACAGGGAAACCGGGGAGCTGTTTTTT. This encodes CASSADRETGELFF. The V call is TRBV5-4, the J call TRBJ2-2; 8 bases line up with TRBD1. The CDR3 runs 14 residues. Per germline, CDR1 SGHNT and CDR2 YYREEE (reference sequence). V gave up 5 bases and J gave up 5 bases; unmatched junction bases: 5.

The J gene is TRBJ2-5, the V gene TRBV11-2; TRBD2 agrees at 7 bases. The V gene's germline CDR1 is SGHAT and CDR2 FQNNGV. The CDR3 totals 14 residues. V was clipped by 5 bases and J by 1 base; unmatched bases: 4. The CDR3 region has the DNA TGTGCCAGCAGCCCGGGACTACCCCAAGAGACCCAGTACTTC. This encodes CASSPGLPQETQYF.